These 31 T cell receptor beta chains were all obtained from the same sample, sequenced in a study of blood T cell repertoires in COVID-19. The repertoire was sequenced with immunoSEQ multiplex PCR; TCRdb's copy has only in-frame clones and lacks some. The profile shows tens of thousands of clones, 70% to 90% of them singletons. The sequencing input was peripheral blood. Receptors were obtained from a man aged 55 to 69 with active COVID-19.

The chain employs TRBV7-2 and TRBJ2-7, with D possibly being TRBD2 (5 bases). Looked up from germline, CDR1 is SGHTA and CDR2 is FQGNSA. This CDR3 region has 15 residues. V was pared by 4 bases and J by 2 bases, with 15 bases between. The CDR3 loop is CASSSSSLVAYEQYF. CDR3 in DNA: TGTGCCAGCAGCTCTTCTAGCCTGGTGGCCTACGAGCAGTACTTC.

The chain recombines TRBV21-1 with TRBJ2-4; the table's D call, TRBD1, was not checked against the DNA. TRBV21-1 is marked as a pseudogene. CDR3 length: 15 residues. The CDR3 protein is CASRTGVLAKNIQYF. The CDR3 region has the DNA TGTGCCAGCAGGACAGGTGTACTAGCCAAAAACATTCAGTACTTC.

V usage is TRBV11-2 and J usage is TRBJ2-3; 8 bases are a match to TRBD2. In germline, CDR1 is SGHAT, CDR2 FQNNGV. V lost 4 bases and J lost 0; bases outside the gene matches: 15. The length of the CDR3 is 19 residues. As DNA, the CDR3 is TGTGCCAGCAGCTCCGGTACGTTAGAACTAGCGGAGAGCACAGATACGCAGTATTTT. Translating gives CASSSGTLELAESTDTQYF.

The chain has TRBV5-6 and TRBJ2-7; 8 bases are a match to TRBD2. Trimming took 1 base from V and 4 from J; bases not matched to a gene: 7. The CDR3 has 15 residues. Germline-derived CDR1 and CDR2 are SGHDT and YYEEEE. In nucleotides, the CDR3 is TGTGCCAGCAGCTTGCTTTCCCTAGCGGGTTACGAGCAGTACTTC. It codes for CASSLLSLAGYEQYF.

The V call is TRBV7-3, the J call TRBJ2-1, with 9 bases lining up with TRBD2. The CDR3 covers 16 residues. The ends lost 4 bases at V and 5 bases at J; junction bases unmatched: 9. Germline V gene lookup returns CDR1 SGHTA and CDR2 FQGTGA. In DNA form, the CDR3 reads TGTGCCAGCAGCTCAAGCGGCGGGAGGGCCCACAATGAGCAGTTCTTC. Its protein product is CASSSSGGRAHNEQFF. Filled out from reference TRBV7-3 and TRBJ2-1, the complete variable domain reads GAGVSQTPSNKVTEKGKYVELRCDPISGHTALYWYRQSLGQGPEFLIYFQGTGAADDSGLPNDRFFAVRPEGSVSTLKIQRTERGDSAVYLCASSSSGGRAHNEQFFGPGTRLTVL.

This chain links TRBV5-5 with TRBJ1-1, with TRBD1 as a possible D gene (5 bases). V was trimmed by 4 bases and J by 0 bases, leaving 10 bases between them. In germline, CDR1 is SGHKS, CDR2 YYEKEE (reference sequence). The CDR3 is made up of 14 amino acids. CDR3 coding DNA: TGTGCCAGCAGCCAGTCGACAGTGAACACTGAAGCTTTCTTT. As protein: CASSQSTVNTEAFF.

This chain links TRBV4-1 with TRBJ2-1, with 8 bases lining up with TRBD1. Trimming removed 3 bases from V and 0 bases from J; junction bases left unmatched: 1. The CDR3 spans 15 residues. Germline V gene sequence: CDR1 MGHRA, CDR2 YSYEKL. The CDR3 reads CASSHRGPSYNEQFF. CDR3 bases: TGCGCCAGCAGCCACAGGGGGCCCTCCTACAATGAGCAGTTCTTC.

The J gene is TRBJ2-3, the V gene TRBV27; D ambiguous. Germline V gene lookup returns CDR1 MNHEY and CDR2 SMNVEV (reference sequence). Trimming took off 6 bases at V and 0 bases at J, with 19 bases between the two ends. This CDR3 is 17 amino acids long. In DNA, the CDR3 is TGTGCCAGCAGCAGTCTTGGAGCTATAACTAGCACAGATACGCAGTATTTT. Its translation: CASSSLGAITSTDTQYF.

The CDR3 is CASSFSGGTFAFYGYTF. Written as DNA, the CDR3 is TGTGCCAGCAGTTTCTCGGGAGGTACTTTTGCTTTCTATGGCTACACCTTC. The chain uses TRBV28 and TRBJ1-2; the D is unclear. This CDR3 has 17 residues. V lost 3 bases to trimming and J lost 4 bases, with 21 bases between them. CDR1 and CDR2 from the germline V gene are MDHEN and SYDVKM.

The chain recombines TRBV5-3 with TRBJ2-7; D unclear. TRBV5-3 is sorted into the ORF group, with uncertain function. V was cut by 2 bases and J by 3 bases, with 12 bases left in between. This CDR3 spans 14 amino acids. The CDR3 sequence: CARSFSCPNYEQYF. The DNA of the CDR3 is TGTGCCAGAAGCTTCAGTTGTCCGAACTACGAGCAGTACTTC.

The rearrangement uses TRBV4-3 and TRBJ2-1, with 9 bases aligning to TRBD1. This CDR3 contains 16 residues. The germline CDR1 and CDR2 sequences are LGHNA and YSLEER. J lost 7 bases, V lost 0 bases, and 7 bases had no gene match. The CDR3 DNA reads TGCGCCAGCAGCCAAGATGACAGGGGGTTGAGGAATGAGCAGTTCTTC. Its translation: CASSQDDRGLRNEQFF.

The CDR3: CASRGAGLNTEAFF. CDR3 bases: TGTGCCAGCAGGGGGGCAGGGTTGAACACTGAAGCTTTCTTT. The rearrangement links TRBV6-5 to TRBJ1-1; maybe TRBD1 (6 bases). The CDR3 has 14 amino acids. Germline V gives CDR1 MNHEY, CDR2 SVGAGI. V lost 6 bases to trimming and J lost 0 bases, with 11 bases between them.

The rearrangement links TRBV5-6 to TRBJ2-7; TRBD2 aligns across 9 bases. V shed 3 bases and J 6 bases; nucleotides not matched to a gene: 22. CDR1 SGHDT and CDR2 YYEEEE come from the germline V gene. The CDR3 sequence is 19 residues long. CDR3 amino acids: CASSSLQGSGRKGIREQYF. The CDR3 coding sequence is TGTGCCAGCAGCTCGCTTCAGGGTAGCGGGAGAAAGGGGATACGCGAGCAGTACTTC.

The V call is TRBV4-2, the J call TRBJ1-3; D remains ambiguous. This CDR3 region has 12 residues. Germline V gene lookup returns CDR1 LGHNA and CDR2 YNFKEQ. V lost 0 bases, J lost 5 bases, and 2 bases lay in between. CDR3 region: CASSQDRNTIYF. DNA of the CDR3: TGTGCCAGCAGCCAAGACAGAAACACCATATATTTT.

There are a few counts of this clone. The V call is TRBV6-5, the J call TRBJ1-6, with 8 bases fitting TRBD1. The CDR3 extends over 15 amino acids. The V gene end was trimmed by 5 bases and the J gene end by 4 bases; junction bases not matched to a gene: 4. Looked up from germline, CDR1 is MNHEY and CDR2 is SVGAGI. In DNA, the CDR3 is TGTGCCAGCAGTCGGACAGGGCCTTATAATTCACCCCTCCACTTT. It yields the protein CASSRTGPYNSPLHF.

The chain is built from TRBV6-5 and TRBJ2-2; maybe TRBD2 (5 bases). Trimming took off 5 bases at V and 0 bases at J, with 10 bases between the two ends. CDR3 size: 15 residues. Germline V gene sequence: CDR1 MNHEY, CDR2 SVGAGI. CDR3 DNA sequence: TGTGCCAGCAGTCCCCCGGGAACGAACACCGGGGAGCTGTTTTTT. Encoded protein: CASSPPGTNTGELFF.

The chain uses TRBV19 and TRBJ2-1; D is possibly TRBD1 (6 bases). Germline V lookup: CDR1 LNHDA, CDR2 SQIVND (reference sequence). Trimming shortened V by 6 bases and J by 4 bases, and 13 bases separated the two germline ends. The CDR3 extends over 14 amino acids. CDR3 nucleotide sequence: TGTGCCAGTAGGGGGACATCCGTTTACAATGAGCAGTTCTTC. It codes for CASRGTSVYNEQFF. The full variable domain, rest sourced from reference TRBV19 and TRBJ2-1, is DGGITQSPKYLFRKEGQNVTLSCEQNLNHDAMYWYRQDPGQGLRLIYYSQIVNDFQKGDIAEGYSVSREKKESFPLTVTSAQKNPTAFYLCASRGTSVYNEQFFGPGTRLTVL.

V gene TRBV6-2 or TRBV6-3 combines with J gene TRBJ1-5, with D possibly TRBD1 on 5 matching bases. The length of the CDR3 is 14 residues. Trimming cost V 4 bases and J 0 bases, with 7 bases left between them. CDR1 is MNHEY, CDR2 SVGEGT, per germline. In DNA form, the CDR3 reads TGTGCCAGCAGTTCCGGGGGTAGCAATCAGCCCCAGCATTTT. Translating it yields CASSSGGSNQPQHF.

This chain uses TRBV27 with TRBJ1-5; 10 bases are shared with TRBD1. J was trimmed by 4 bases and V by 5 bases; bases with no gene match: 8. Germline loops: CDR1 MNHEY, CDR2 SMNVEV (reference sequence). This CDR3 is 16 amino acids long. CDR3 region: CASSQRTGGRNQPQHF. Written as DNA, the CDR3 is TGTGCCAGCAGTCAACGGACAGGGGGGCGGAATCAGCCCCAGCATTTT.

The chain couples TRBV9 to TRBJ2-1; D gene ambiguous. The CDR3 loop spans 16 amino acids. Trimming left V 0 bases short and J 5 bases short, with 15 bases between. Per germline, CDR1 SGDLS and CDR2 YYNGEE. CDR3 DNA sequence: TGTGCCAGCAGCGTAGGTGGAGTGCCACTCCACAATGAGCAGTTCTTC. Protein product: CASSVGGVPLHNEQFF.

The chain combines TRBV30 with TRBJ2-2, with D possibly TRBD1 on 6 matching bases. CDR1 GTSNPN and CDR2 SVGIG come from the germline V gene (reference sequence). V was trimmed by 3 bases and J by 2 bases, leaving 13 bases between them. The CDR3 is 15 residues long. This CDR3 reads CAWSAGTKNTGELFF. DNA of the CDR3: TGTGCCTGGAGCGCCGGGACAAAAAACACCGGGGAGCTGTTTTTT.

This chain uses TRBV7-6 with TRBJ1-1, with D possibly TRBD1 on 5 matching bases. The CDR3 totals 13 residues. Germline values: CDR1 SGHVS, CDR2 FNYEAQ. With 0 bases removed from V and 7 bases from J, the gap between germline ends came to 9 bases. The CDR3 spells CASSLAGVNEAFF. The CDR3 DNA sequence: TGTGCCAGCAGCTTAGCAGGGGTGAATGAAGCTTTCTTT.

This clone was counted between two and nine times. The rearrangement links TRBV5-4 to TRBJ1-4; 7 bases fit TRBD1. Germline CDR1 reads SGHNT; CDR2 reads YYREEE (reference sequence). The CDR3 is made up of 16 amino acids. After removal of 0 bases from V and 6 bases from J, the junction contained 8 bases not matched to a gene. The CDR3 nucleotides are TGTGCCAGCAGCTTGGCCGGAACTACAGGGGATGAAAAACTGTTTTTT. Translated, it gives CASSLAGTTGDEKLFF.

The J gene is TRBJ2-1, the V gene TRBV4-1; 11 nucleotides match TRBD1. The germline gives CDR1 MGHRA, CDR2 YSYEKL. V trimming: 3 bases; J trimming: 7 bases; junction bases outside the gene matches: 8. The CDR3 consists of 16 residues. CDR3 bases: TGCGCCAGCAGCCACCAGTCCGGGACAGGGGGGAATGAGCAGTTCTTC. Protein: CASSHQSGTGGNEQFF.

The chain is built from TRBV30 and TRBJ1-1, with D hard to call. The CDR3 contains 14 residues. The germline V gene has CDR1 GTSNPN and CDR2 SVGIG (reference sequence). The V end was cut by 3 bases, the J end by 4 bases, with 15 bases between. Here the CDR3 reads CAWSMDGEVTEAFF. In nucleotides, the CDR3 is TGTGCCTGGAGCATGGACGGGGAAGTCACTGAAGCTTTCTTT.

The chain uses TRBV12-3 or TRBV12-4 and TRBJ2-1; tentatively, D is TRBD2 (6 bases). The germline V and J ends were trimmed by 3 bases and 8 bases, with 11 bases remaining between them. This CDR3 has 13 amino acids. This chain's CDR3 is CASSFGTPHEQFF. The DNA for the CDR3 is TGTGCCAGCAGTTTCGGGACTCCGCATGAGCAGTTCTTC.

V usage is TRBV10-3 and J usage is TRBJ2-5, with D possibly matching TRBD2 (7 bases). The germline V and J ends were trimmed by 6 bases and 5 bases, with 16 bases remaining between them. The CDR3 is 14 residues long. Germline lookup yields CDR1 ENHRY and CDR2 SYGVKD. The CDR3 nucleotides are TGTGCCATCAGGAGGGGGGGCGAAGGGGAGACCCAGTACTTC. Translating gives CAIRRGGEGETQYF.

J is TRBJ2-1 and V is TRBV7-9; TRBD2 matches 12 bases. The CDR3 extends over 15 amino acids. Germline CDR1 SEHNR, CDR2 FQNEAQ (reference sequence). J was trimmed by 15 bases and V by 4 bases; bases with no gene match: 13. CDR3 protein: CASSSPPRTSGKAFF. In DNA form, the CDR3 reads TGTGCCAGCAGCTCTCCCCCCAGGACTAGCGGGAAAGCGTTCTTC.

The chain has TRBV3-1 (or the pseudogene TRBV3-2) and TRBJ2-7, with 10 bases fitting TRBD1. Germline CDR1 LGHDT, CDR2 YNNKEL (reference sequence). The CDR3 is 14 amino acids. With V trimmed by 5 bases and J by 3 bases, 4 bases remained unmatched. Written as DNA, the CDR3 is TGTGCCAGCAGCACCCGGACAGGGGGCTACGAGCAGTACTTC. Translated, it gives CASSTRTGGYEQYF.

To note about this clone: At one end, the junction sequence differs from germline, possibly due to a read error. The rearrangement uses TRBV20-1 and TRBJ2-7, with D unclear. The length of the CDR3 is 11 residues. Germline V CDR1 and CDR2: DFQATT, SNEGSKA (reference sequence). CDR3 residues: CSANSAYEQYF. The DNA of the CDR3 is TGCAGCGCTAACTCTGCCTACGAGCAGTACTTC.

This clone appeared a single time. The chain couples TRBV7-9 to TRBJ2-3; no definite D call. Germline V lookup: CDR1 SEHNR, CDR2 FQNEAQ (reference sequence). With 5 bases removed from V and 3 bases from J, the gap between germline ends came to 3 bases. The CDR3 runs 11 residues. The CDR3 loop is CASSQTDTQYF. CDR3 bases: TGTGCCAGCAGCCAGACAGATACGCAGTATTTT.